This T cell receptor beta chain derives from a study of spatial heterogeneity in lung cancer. Whole-study context: Consistently, beta-chain sequences turned up in larger numbers than alpha-chain sequences did.

Time point noted: sample taken at primary tumor resection. There were some 76 donors, all of them untreated patients with early-stage non-small cell lung cancer. Extraction of whole RNA from tumor, nontumor lung or frozen PBMC preceded unsorted sequencing. Notes on the study in general: In tumors, expanded intratumoral alpha and beta TCR counts tracked mutation counts.

This clonotype was seen many times. The antigen remains undetermined. The germline gives CDR1 MNHEY, CDR2 SVGEGT. Deletions cut 2 bases from V and 3 bases from J, with 10 bases between. CDR3 length: 14 amino acids. TCRdb processed the 5' RACE reads anew with MiXCR; each CDR3 protein has one entry. The table includes 3,400 or so distinct CDR3 sequences, approximately 15% detected once. The source is a female donor with early-stage non-small cell lung cancer. The sample here was lung tumor tissue, taken at surgery. V and J are TRBV6-2 or TRBV6-3 and TRBJ1-1; D remains unclear. The DNA of the CDR3 is TGTGCCAGCAGTTACAAAGGGTCAGACACTGAAGCTTTCTTT. Encoded protein: CASSYKGSDTEAFF.